The 6 T cell receptor beta chains listed next were all sequenced from one sample in a study of T cell responses to AZD1222 COVID-19 vaccine. The protocol was immunoSEQ multiplex PCR, while the TCRdb copy is restricted to in-frame clones and leaves out a portion. Of 56,000 or so clones in the sample, approximately 83% were seen once. The specimen comprised peripheral blood, sampled on day 0 of AZD1222 vaccination. The receptors come from an adult in good health.

This sequence joins TRBV5-6 and TRBJ1-4; D unclear. The CDR3 length is 14 residues. Germline CDR1 reads SGHDT; CDR2 reads YYEEEE. Trimming pared 4 bases from V and 5 bases from J, leaving 12 bases between. The CDR3, as DNA: TGTGCCAGCAGCGTAGGGAGCGCGAATGAAAAACTGTTTTTT. Translation gives CASSVGSANEKLFF.

This chain uses TRBV5-1 with TRBJ2-2; TRBD1 matches 9 bases. CDR3 size: 15 residues. Germline assignment: CDR1 SGHRS and CDR2 YFSETQ. V dropped 7 bases and J dropped 3; count of bases not matched to a gene: 7. CDR3 residues: CASRSRQGDTGELFF. The CDR3 DNA sequence: TGCGCCAGCCGATCAAGACAGGGGGACACCGGGGAGCTGTTTTTT.

The V gene is TRBV9, the J gene TRBJ1-6; D remains ambiguous. Trimming stripped 3 bases from V and 7 bases from J, with 11 bases between. The CDR3 spans 14 residues. Germline V CDR1 and CDR2: SGDLS, YYNGEE. CDR3 sequence reads: CASSGEVGNSPLHF. The CDR3 DNA reads as TGTGCCAGCAGCGGGGAGGTGGGCAATTCACCCCTCCACTTT.

The chain has TRBV30 and TRBJ1-4, with D uncertain. The germline V and J ends were trimmed by 7 bases and 0 bases, with 12 bases remaining between them. The CDR3 loop spans 14 amino acids. CDR1 is GTSNPN, CDR2 SVGIG, per germline (reference sequence). CDR3 coding DNA: TGTGCCTTACGGAGCATGGCAACTAATGAAAAACTGTTTTTT. This encodes CALRSMATNEKLFF.

The chain recombines TRBV11-3 with TRBJ2-2; D is unclear. V was clipped by 7 bases and J by 3 bases, with 6 bases between them. CDR1 and CDR2 (germline): SGHNT, YENEEA. CDR3 length equals 12 residues. Here the CDR3 DNA reads TGTGCCAGCAAGACCTACACCGGGGAGCTGTTTTTT. It codes for CASKTYTGELFF.

The chain combines TRBV11-2 with TRBJ2-1; 13 positions agree with TRBD2. J gave up 5 bases and V 7 bases, and 5 bases lay outside the gene matches. Looked up from germline, CDR1 is SGHAT and CDR2 is FQNNGV. This CDR3 spans 15 amino acids. The CDR3 protein is CASNRLAGGNNEQFF. The CDR3 coding sequence is TGTGCCAGCAACCGACTAGCGGGGGGTAACAATGAGCAGTTCTTC.